The clone carrying this T cell receptor (beta chain) came up once. Its antigen is as yet unknown. The sample is drawn from a study of T cells in localized non-small cell lung cancer. Findings and caveats of the study: Adjacent lung held a median roughly 50 of the top 100 tumor clones. Uninvolved adjacent lung showed peak T cell clonality, exceeding tumor.

Here immunoSEQ multiplex PCR was the method, and the copy in TCRdb shows in-frame clones only, minus some. The sample includes roughly 20,000 clones, approximately 90% seen only once; the top ten take around 8%. The V and J ends lost 5 bases and 5 bases respectively, with 12 bases between them. CDR1 and CDR2 (germline): SGHTA, FQGNSA. The CDR3 totals 13 residues. V gene TRBV7-2 combines with J gene TRBJ1-1; TRBD1 is a possible D gene (5 bases). The source was peripheral blood, collected before any cancer treatment. This clonotype was obtained from a man aged 40 to 70 with stage I lung adenocarcinoma. The CDR3 bases are TGTGCCAGCAGCCCGGGACGGCAGACTGAAGCTTTCTTT. Translating gives CASSPGRQTEAFF.